The 32 T cell receptor beta chains below were found in one sample sequenced in a study of T cell responses to AZD1222 COVID-19 vaccine. Sequenced by immunoSEQ multiplex PCR; TCRdb stores in-frame clones only, minus some. The repertoire holds some 150,000 clones, with approximately 90% as singletons. The material was peripheral blood, obtained on day 0 of AZD1222 vaccination. These TCRs come from an adult in good health.

The chain's CDR3 is CASSLVGLGQPQHF. The CDR3 coding sequence is TGTGCCAGCAGCTTGGTTGGGCTTGGGCAGCCCCAGCATTTT. This chain joins TRBV5-6 and TRBJ1-5; D unclear. Germline-derived CDR1 and CDR2 are SGHDT and YYEEEE. This CDR3 has 14 residues. Trimming stripped 0 bases from V and 7 bases from J, with 11 bases between. The whole variable domain, filled in from reference TRBV5-6 and TRBJ1-5, reads DAGVTQSPTHLIKTRGQQVTLRCSPKSGHDTVSWYQQALGQGPQFIFQYYEEEERQRGNFPDRFSGHQFPNYSSELNVNALLLGDSALYLCASSLVGLGQPQHFGDGTRLSIL.

The chain joins TRBV2 to TRBJ2-3; D is ambiguous. Germline assignment: CDR1 SNHLY and CDR2 FYNNEI. This CDR3 has 13 residues. V was cut by 2 bases and J by 7 bases, with 10 bases left in between. In DNA form, the CDR3 reads TGTGCCAGCAGTGAACTAGGTGGAAATACGCAGTATTTT. Residues: CASSELGGNTQYF.

This clone appeared a single time. The chain carries TRBV1 and TRBJ2-7; TRBD2, the D gene given by the table, was not confirmed from the DNA. TRBV1 is assigned pseudogene status. CDR3 length equals 17 residues. CDR3 sequence reads: CTSSQDQLTGGSYEQYF. CDR3 nucleotide sequence: TGCACCAGCAGCCAAGACCAACTGACGGGGGGGTCTTACGAGCAGTACTTC.

Only one count was recorded for this clone. The chain carries TRBV11-2 and TRBJ2-3; perhaps D is TRBD1 or TRBD2 (5 bases each). CDR1 is SGHAT and CDR2 is FQNNGV in the germline V gene. CDR3 length: 15 amino acids. The germline V and J ends were trimmed by 1 base and 2 bases, with 10 bases remaining between them. CDR3: CASSLVGGPTDTQYF. Written as DNA, the CDR3 is TGTGCCAGCAGCTTAGTTGGGGGACCCACAGATACGCAGTATTTT.

The chain recombines TRBV28 with TRBJ2-7; a weak D match, TRBD1 (5 bases). Trimming cost V 3 bases and J 4 bases, with 10 bases left between them. CDR3 size: 13 residues. The germline V gene encodes CDR1 MDHEN and CDR2 SYDVKM. The CDR3 here is CASSFGRVYEQYF. CDR3 DNA sequence: TGTGCCAGCAGTTTCGGCAGGGTGTACGAGCAGTACTTC.

This clone was counted a single time. The V call is TRBV7-3, the J call TRBJ1-3; D may be TRBD1 (5 bases). This CDR3 spans 16 amino acids. V lost 2 bases and J lost 2, with 13 bases in between. Germline CDR1 and CDR2: SGHTA and FQGTGA. The chain's CDR3 is CASSLAGPNPGNTIYF. CDR3 sequence (DNA): TGTGCCAGCAGCTTAGCAGGGCCCAACCCTGGAAACACCATATATTTT. Full variable domain (remainder filled in from reference TRBV7-3 and TRBJ1-3): GAGVSQTPSNKVTEKGKYVELRCDPISGHTALYWYRQSLGQGPEFLIYFQGTGAADDSGLPNDRFFAVRPEGSVSTLKIQRTERGDSAVYLCASSLAGPNPGNTIYFGEGSWLTVV.

This chain connects TRBV7-8 to TRBJ2-1; TRBD2 aligns across 9 bases. This CDR3 is built from 16 residues. The germline gives CDR1 SGHVS, CDR2 FQNEAQ. V lost 0 bases and J lost 9; bases outside the gene matches: 9. The CDR3 spells CASSLARASGEGEQFF. The CDR3 bases are TGTGCCAGCAGCTTAGCGAGGGCTAGCGGGGAGGGTGAGCAGTTCTTC.

The chain has TRBV19 and TRBJ1-5; D gene uncertain. V was trimmed by 4 bases and J by 5 bases, leaving 9 bases between them. The germline gives CDR1 LNHDA, CDR2 SQIVND (reference sequence). CDR3 length equals 13 residues. As DNA, the CDR3 is TGTGCCAGTAGTAATCGCGCAGATCAGCCCCAGCATTTT. It translates to CASSNRADQPQHF.

This chain links TRBV5-8 with TRBJ2-1; perhaps TRBD2 as D (5 bases). The CDR3 runs to 14 residues. Germline CDR1 and CDR2: SGHTS and YDEGEE. Trimming pared 2 bases from V and 3 bases from J, leaving 9 bases between. The CDR3 DNA sequence: TGTGCCAGCAGCTTTGACGGGATCTACAATGAGCAGTTCTTC. Encoded protein: CASSFDGIYNEQFF.

The sample holds many counts of this clone. The CDR3 here is CSVAPRAGLNIQYF. In DNA form, the CDR3 reads TGCAGCGTTGCTCCTCGGGCTGGCCTAAACATTCAGTACTTC. The rearrangement joins TRBV29-1 to TRBJ2-4; D is unclear. Germline CDR1 and CDR2: SQVTM and ANQGSEA. V was trimmed by 4 bases and J by 6 bases, leaving 16 bases between them. CDR3 length: 14 residues.

The chain combines TRBV9 with TRBJ1-2; D not resolved. Germline V gives CDR1 SGDLS, CDR2 YYNGEE. V was pared by 5 bases and J by 8 bases, with 10 bases between. CDR3 size: 11 residues. The CDR3 region is CASSRRSGYTF. Written as DNA, the CDR3 is TGTGCCAGCAGTAGGCGGTCAGGCTACACCTTC.

CDR3: CASSSTSHSDTQYF. The CDR3 nucleotides are TGTGCCAGCAGCTCCACGTCGCACTCAGATACGCAGTATTTT. The rearrangement joins TRBV13 to TRBJ2-3; D uncertain. V lost 4 bases and J lost 4, with 12 bases in between. The CDR3 runs 14 residues. Germline-derived CDR1 and CDR2 are PRHDT and FYEKMQ (reference sequence).

The chain joins TRBV5-1 to TRBJ2-2; a weak D match, TRBD2 (6 bases). The CDR3 length is 14 residues. The V gene's germline CDR1 is SGHRS and CDR2 YFSETQ. V lost 0 bases and J lost 7, with 10 bases in between. The CDR3 DNA reads TGCGCCAGCAGCTTGGCGGGAGCGGGCGGGGAGCTGTTTTTT. It translates to CASSLAGAGGELFF.

The genes are TRBV11-3 and TRBJ1-1; no clear D gene. This CDR3 is built from 15 residues. CDR1 is SGHNT, CDR2 YENEEA, per germline. Between the trimmed V and J ends, which lost 7 bases and 0 bases, there was a span of 15 bases. The DNA for the CDR3 is TGTGCCAGCACCCCCAGTGGCGGAGTGAACACTGAAGCTTTCTTT. This sequence encodes CASTPSGGVNTEAFF.

The chain is built from TRBV11-2 and TRBJ1-2, with 9 bases identical to TRBD1. Germline CDR1 and CDR2: SGHAT and FQNNGV. Trimming took 1 base from V and 7 from J; bases not matched to a gene: 7. The CDR3 runs to 15 residues. The CDR3 nucleotides read TGTGCCAGCAGCTTAGCCGGGACAGGGATCTCTGGCTACACCTTC. Its protein product is CASSLAGTGISGYTF.

The rearrangement uses TRBV6-2 or TRBV6-3 and TRBJ2-7, with D unclear. This CDR3 has 16 amino acids. The germline gives CDR1 MNHEY, CDR2 SVGEGT. V lost 0 bases and J lost 0, with 12 bases in between. Written as DNA, the CDR3 is TGTGCCAGCAGTTACTCGCCCAGCCCTAGCTCCTACGAGCAGTACTTC. It codes for CASSYSPSPSSYEQYF.

The chain combines TRBV7-9 with TRBJ1-1; D ambiguous. CDR3 length equals 11 residues. Germline V gives CDR1 SEHNR, CDR2 FQNEAQ (reference sequence). V lost 5 bases, J lost 10 bases, and 11 bases lay in between. Here the CDR3 reads CASSRVLGAFF. The CDR3 coding sequence is TGTGCCAGCAGCCGAGTATTAGGAGCTTTCTTT.

The V gene is TRBV6-6, the J gene TRBJ1-4; weak D call: TRBD1 (6 bases). Trimming took off 5 bases at V and 1 base at J, with 8 bases between the two ends. Looked up from germline, CDR1 is MNHNY and CDR2 is SVGAGI (reference sequence). The CDR3 runs to 14 residues. The CDR3 DNA reads TGTGCCAGCAGTCGGACAGTAACTAATGAAAAACTGTTTTTT. This translates into CASSRTVTNEKLFF.

The chain's CDR3 is CASSAGLAGITDTQYF. In nucleotides, the CDR3 is TGTGCCAGCAGCGCCGGGCTAGCGGGGATCACAGATACGCAGTATTTT. The chain combines TRBV7-2 with TRBJ2-3, with TRBD2 identical over 9 bases. The V gene end was trimmed by 5 bases and the J gene end by 2 bases; junction bases not matched to a gene: 8. Germline V lookup: CDR1 SGHTA, CDR2 FQGNSA. This CDR3 has 16 amino acids.

The gene calls are TRBV15 and TRBJ2-1; TRBD2 matches at 13 bases. The CDR3 has 14 amino acids. The ends lost 1 base at V and 9 bases at J; junction bases unmatched: 0. CDR1 and CDR2 from the germline V gene are LNHNV and YYDKDF (reference sequence). As DNA, the CDR3 is TGTGCCACCAGCAGAGGACTAGCGGGAGGTGAGCAGTTCTTC. It is translated as CATSRGLAGGEQFF.

The table lists this clone with a few counts. This same CDR3 is encoded by further DNA sequences in the sample. This chain's CDR3 is CSALLTDTQYF. CDR3 DNA: TGCAGTGCCCTCCTAACAGATACGCAGTATTTT. The rearrangement joins TRBV20-1 to TRBJ2-3, with D unclear. The CDR3 extends over 11 amino acids. V was shortened by 6 bases and J by 3 bases, with 7 bases between the two germline ends. Germline V gene lookup returns CDR1 DFQATT and CDR2 SNEGSKA (reference sequence).

This sequence joins TRBV5-4 and TRBJ1-6; unclear D gene. Between the trimmed V and J ends, which lost 3 bases and 6 bases, there was a span of 4 bases. The CDR3 length is 12 residues. Germline loops: CDR1 SGHNT, CDR2 YYREEE (reference sequence). The CDR3 spells CASSSTNSPLHF. The CDR3 DNA reads TGTGCCAGCAGCTCCACTAATTCACCCCTCCACTTT. Looking up the rest from reference TRBV5-4 and TRBJ1-6 gives the full variable domain: ETGVTQSPTHLIKTRGQQVTLRCSSQSGHNTVSWYQQALGQGPQFIFQYYREEENGRGNFPPRFSGLQFPNYSSELNVNALELDDSALYLCASSSTNSPLHFGNGTRLTVT.

This clone was seen repeatedly, ten times or more. The chain has TRBV9 and TRBJ2-2; 14 nucleotides agree with TRBD2. The CDR3 consists of 15 residues. Germline assignment: CDR1 SGDLS and CDR2 YYNGEE. Germline trimming cut 0 bases from V and 11 bases from J; bases unmatched to any gene: 3. The CDR3 is CASSVVGTSGSELFF. The CDR3 DNA reads as TGTGCCAGCAGCGTAGTAGGGACTAGCGGGAGTGAGCTGTTTTTT.

This rearrangement joins TRBV30 to TRBJ1-2; tentatively, D is TRBD1 (5 bases). The CDR3 runs to 11 residues. V lost 5 bases and J lost 4, with 8 bases in between. The germline CDR1 and CDR2 sequences are GTSNPN and SVGIG (reference sequence). The CDR3 loop reads CAWDRFYGYTF. In DNA, the CDR3 is TGTGCCTGGGACAGATTCTATGGCTACACCTTC. Complete variable domain (other parts from reference TRBV30 and TRBJ1-2): SQTIHQWPATLVQPVGSPLSLECTVEGTSNPNLYWYRQAAGRGLQLLFYSVGIGQISSEVPQNLSASRPQDRQFILSSKKLLLSDSGFYLCAWDRFYGYTFGSGTRLTVV.

This sequence joins TRBV4-3 and TRBJ1-6; D is perhaps TRBD1 (5 bases). CDR1 is LGHNA, CDR2 YSLEER, per germline. This CDR3 is built from 15 residues. The V gene lost 1 base and the J gene lost 6 bases, with 10 bases spanning the gap. This CDR3 is CASSQVTAPNSPLHF. DNA for the CDR3: TGCGCCAGCAGCCAAGTGACAGCCCCTAATTCACCCCTCCACTTT.

The chain combines TRBV12-5 with TRBJ2-3; 15 positions match TRBD2. Germline V gene sequence: CDR1 LGHNT, CDR2 FRNRAP. The length of the CDR3 is 18 residues. The ends lost 6 bases at V and 2 bases at J; junction bases unmatched: 9. DNA of the CDR3: TGTGCTAGTGGCCGGGGACTAGCGGGAGGCCTCATCACAGATACGCAGTATTTT. Translated, it gives CASGRGLAGGLITDTQYF.

This chain uses TRBV7-2 with TRBJ2-7; TRBD1 or TRBD2 may be the D gene (5 bases each). Germline assignment: CDR1 SGHTA and CDR2 FQGNSA. The V end was cut by 6 bases, the J end by 5 bases, with 14 bases between. The CDR3 runs 13 residues. The CDR3 is CASRAGAANEQYF. The CDR3 DNA reads TGTGCCAGCAGAGCCGGGGCGGCCAACGAGCAGTACTTC.

This sequence joins TRBV5-1 and TRBJ2-1; TRBD2 matches 8 bases. From germline, CDR1 is SGHRS and CDR2 YFSETQ. CDR3 size: 16 residues. Trimming cost V 1 base and J 4 bases; bases outside gene matches: 7. CDR3 sequence reads: CASSLYASGGYNEQFF. The CDR3 nucleotides are TGCGCCAGCAGCTTGTATGCCAGCGGGGGTTACAATGAGCAGTTCTTC. Full variable domain (outside the CDR3, taken from reference TRBV5-1 and TRBJ2-1): KAGVTQTPRYLIKTRGQQVTLSCSPISGHRSVSWYQQTPGQGLQFLFEYFSETQRNKGNFPGRFSGRQFSNSRSEMNVSTLELGDSALYLCASSLYASGGYNEQFFGPGTRLTVL.

The genes are TRBV2 and TRBJ2-6, with a weak D call TRBD1 (6 bases). Trimming took off 9 bases at V and 0 bases at J, with 12 bases between the two ends. The CDR3 runs to 15 residues. Looked up from germline, CDR1 is SNHLY and CDR2 is FYNNEI. The chain's CDR3 is CARGDTSSGANVLTF. The CDR3 nucleotides read TGTGCCAGGGGGGACACCAGCTCTGGGGCCAACGTCCTGACTTTC.

This chain uses TRBV5-6 with TRBJ1-1, with TRBD1 matching 7 bases. V trimming: 4 bases; J trimming: 3 bases; junction bases outside the gene matches: 9. Germline V gene lookup returns CDR1 SGHDT and CDR2 YYEEEE. There are 15 residues in the CDR3. CDR3 residues: CASSLYRGTYTEAFF. For the CDR3, the DNA is TGTGCCAGCAGCCTATACAGGGGCACCTACACTGAAGCTTTCTTT.

Worth noting for this clone: The DNA is left out, because the CDR3 cannot be placed on it with certainty; the CDR3 is given as TCRdb lists it. V is TRBV7-9 and J is TRBJ1-2; the tabulated D call, TRBD1, remains unverified against the DNA. CDR1 is SEHNR and CDR2 is FQNEAQ in the germline V gene (reference sequence). With termini counted, the CDR3 has 13 amino acids. CDR3 sequence reads: CASSLVFGQGAAF.

The rearrangement joins TRBV10-3 to TRBJ1-5; D gene uncertain. The CDR3 is 15 residues long. The V end lost 2 bases, the J end lost 1 base, and 9 bases lay between the germline ends. CDR1 ENHRY and CDR2 SYGVKD come from the germline V gene. The CDR3 loop reads CAISEGMGSNQPQHF. The CDR3 region has the DNA TGTGCCATCAGTGAGGGGATGGGGAGCAATCAGCCCCAGCATTTT.